This T cell receptor (beta chain) was captured by sequencing in a study of T cell repertoires in cytomegalovirus infection. This clonotype was found many times. Its matching antigen is unknown. The CDR3 length is 14 residues. From germline, CDR1 is MRHNA and CDR2 SNTAGT. Deletions cut 0 bases from V and 5 bases from J, with 7 bases between. Findings and caveats of the study: Across the ex vivo response, the dominant clonotypes were HLA-C-restricted CMV-specific TCR beta clonotypes.

TCRdb ran MiXCR on the reads and lists one entry per CDR3 protein. Found here are fewer than 950,000 distinct CDR3 sequences, approximately 29% of them singletons; the top ten hold 12%. The receptor comes from a human donor in good health (CMV status not recorded). Some clones in this sample may be carry-over from other donors' samples. The sample was cultured CD8+ T cells from PBMCs, taken from culture after CMV antigen stimulation. The rearrangement uses TRBV6-4 and TRBJ2-2; D unclear. The CDR3: CASSDSSETGELFF. In DNA form, the CDR3 reads TGTGCCAGCAGTGACTCGAGTGAAACCGGGGAGCTGTTTTTT.